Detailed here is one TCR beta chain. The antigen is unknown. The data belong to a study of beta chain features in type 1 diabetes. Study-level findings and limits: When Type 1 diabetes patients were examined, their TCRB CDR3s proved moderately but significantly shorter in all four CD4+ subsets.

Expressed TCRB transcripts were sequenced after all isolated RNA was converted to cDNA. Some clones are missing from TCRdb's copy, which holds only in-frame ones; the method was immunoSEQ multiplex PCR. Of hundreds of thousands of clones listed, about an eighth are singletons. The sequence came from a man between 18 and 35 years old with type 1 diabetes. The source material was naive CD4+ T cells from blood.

The CDR3 DNA sequence: TGTGCCAGCAGCGCTACAGGGACTAACACCGGGGAGCTGTTTTTT. Its translation is CASSATGTNTGELFF. The rearrangement uses TRBV7-3 and TRBJ2-2, with D perhaps being TRBD1 or TRBD2 (6 bases each). Trimming took off 5 bases at V and 2 bases at J, with 12 bases between the two ends. Germline V gene data show CDR1 as SGHTA and CDR2 as FQGTGA. This CDR3 spans 15 amino acids.